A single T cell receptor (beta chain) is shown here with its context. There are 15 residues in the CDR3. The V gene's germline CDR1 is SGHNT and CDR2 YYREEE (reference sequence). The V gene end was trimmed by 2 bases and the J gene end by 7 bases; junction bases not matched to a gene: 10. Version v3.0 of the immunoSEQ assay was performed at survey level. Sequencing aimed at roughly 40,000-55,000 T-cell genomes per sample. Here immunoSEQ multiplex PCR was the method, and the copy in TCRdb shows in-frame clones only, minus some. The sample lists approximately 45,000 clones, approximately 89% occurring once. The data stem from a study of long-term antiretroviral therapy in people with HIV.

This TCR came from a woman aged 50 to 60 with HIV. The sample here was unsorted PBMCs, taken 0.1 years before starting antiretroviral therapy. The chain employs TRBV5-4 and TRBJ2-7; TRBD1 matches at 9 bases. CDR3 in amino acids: CASSLGQGKGKEQYF. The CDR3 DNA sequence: TGTGCCAGCAGCTTAGGACAGGGGAAAGGAAAGGAGCAGTACTTC.